This T cell receptor beta chain is drawn from a study of identical twins. Using its own MiXCR run on the 5' RACE reads, TCRdb lists one record per CDR3 protein. The sample holds 1.5 million to 2 million distinct CDR3 sequences; about 32% are singletons and the top ten take under 0.35%. Of note for this clonotype: What it recognizes is unknown.

Findings of the study overall: Shared out-of-frame alpha sequences (those common to twins) showed excess low generation probability.

This CDR3 contains 19 residues. Trimming removed 5 bases from V and 1 base from J; junction bases left unmatched: 10. CDR1 is KGHDR and CDR2 is SFDVKD in the germline V gene. The TCR was taken from a newborn girl in good health. The sample comprised cord blood. The chain has TRBV24-1 and TRBJ2-3, with 14 bases aligning to TRBD2. For the CDR3, the DNA is TGTGCCACCAGTGTCCCGGGACTAGCGGGAGAGGGGGGCACAGATACGCAGTATTTT. Protein sequence: CATSVPGLAGEGGTDTQYF.